Described below is a single TCR beta chain sequence and its context. Its specificity is unknown. This specimen comes from a study of cytomegalovirus exposure and HLA in healthy donors. As for the study in general: From about 170 million T cells, an earlier analysis saw roughly 100 million unique TCR beta sequences.

The CDR3 totals 14 residues. CDR1 and CDR2 (germline): SNHLY, FYNNEI. The V gene lost 1 base and the J gene lost 11 bases, with 17 bases spanning the gap. 60 Vbeta and 13 Jbeta primers were used in PCR. Clones were read by immunoSEQ multiplex PCR, and TCRdb kept only the in-frame ones, dropping some. In the table there are 110,000 or so clones, roughly 69% of which are singletons. Findings of the study overall: The authors judged a highly shared variant cluster likely a sequencing artifact. According to a later analysis, donors in an Asian-associated ancestry cluster reportedly had fewer N-insertions than the roughly 660-donor mean.

The sample taken for sequencing was PBMCs. The origin of this receptor is a human donor in good health. V and J are TRBV2 and TRBJ1-1; D gene uncertain. The CDR3 protein is CASSEVPRHLTAFF. The DNA for the CDR3 is TGTGCCAGCAGTGAAGTTCCGCGGCACCTGACGGCTTTCTTT.